This TCR beta chain appears in the sequencing data of a study of cytomegalovirus exposure and HLA in healthy donors. Study-level findings and limits: The only immune exposure information that was available was CMV serostatus.

As for this clone: Its specificity is unknown.

Primers: 60 Vbeta forward and 13 Jbeta reverse. Repertoires were generated with immunoSEQ multiplex PCR, while TCRdb's copy carries only in-frame clones and drops some. There are 150,000 to 200,000 clones in the sample; roughly 79% occur only once, and under 2.5% lies in the top ten. In germline, CDR1 is SEHNR, CDR2 FQNEAQ (reference sequence). CDR3 length equals 14 residues. The V gene lost 2 bases and the J gene lost 9 bases, with 14 bases spanning the gap. The sequence was obtained from a woman in her 30s in good health and CMV-seropositive. Sequencing was performed on PBMCs. This chain connects TRBV7-9 to TRBJ2-1; TRBD2 is a possible D gene (6 bases). The CDR3 DNA reads as TGTGCCAGCAGCTTACCGAGGGAGGTGGGTGAGCAGTTCTTC. This codes for CASSLPREVGEQFF. Drawing the rest from reference TRBV7-9 and TRBJ2-1, the complete variable domain is DTGVSQNPRHKITKRGQNVTFRCDPISEHNRLYWYRQTLGQGPEFLTYFQNEAQLEKSRLLSDRFSAERPKGSFSTLEIQRTEQGDSAMYLCASSLPREVGEQFFGPGTRLTVL.